This T cell receptor (beta chain) came from a study of T cell responses to AZD1222 COVID-19 vaccine. Points from the study as a whole: The study found Spike-specific TCR breadth and depth rose after two AZD1222 doses. White British donors predominated, females outnumbered males, and clonal diversity was possibly underestimated.

About this clone: No antigen is known for it.

TCRdb keeps only in-frame clones here, not all; method: immunoSEQ multiplex PCR. The sample holds about 54,000 clones, around 88% seen once. CDR3 size: 15 residues. The ends lost 0 bases at V and 1 base at J; junction bases unmatched: 1. CDR1 and CDR2 from the germline V gene are LGHDT and YNNKEL (reference sequence). Pooled samples include second doses given at about 4 or 12 weeks. The sample here was peripheral blood, taken 28 days after the second AZD1222 dose. The receptor was derived from an adult who received the AZD1222 COVID-19 vaccine. The chain has TRBV3-1 (or the pseudogene TRBV3-2) and TRBJ2-3; 7 bases are shared with TRBD2. CDR3 in DNA: TGTGCCAGCAGCCAAGATGCGGGGGGCACAGATACGCAGTATTTT. Translation gives CASSQDAGGTDTQYF.